This is a list of T cell receptor beta chains from one sample in a study of T cell responses to AZD1222 COVID-19 vaccine. Assay: immunoSEQ multiplex PCR; the TCRdb copy retains only in-frame clones and omits some. The repertoire includes approximately 200,000 clones, about 90% of them detected once, and about 3% sits in the top ten. The sequenced sample was peripheral blood, obtained on day 0 of MenACWY control vaccination. The receptors were sampled from an adult in good health. CDR3s include the opening cysteine and the closing phenylalanine or tryptophan. The order of the fields is J gene, V gene, clone size, D gene, CDR3 protein, CDR3 DNA. D genes are given only for firm matches. Part of the rows lack a size; the others show once, few, many or a class for expanded clones.

>TRBJ2-7|TRBV9|once|TRBD1
CASSIGQGTYEQYF
TGTGCCAGCAGCATCGGACAGGGGACGTACGAGCAGTACTTC
>TRBJ1-5|TRBV25-1|-|-
CASSRAGDNQPQHF
TGTGCCAGCAGTCGAGCGGGGGATAATCAGCCCCAGCATTTT
>TRBJ2-7|TRBV27|-|-
CASSWGAAGAYEQYF
TGTGCCAGCAGTTGGGGGGCCGCGGGGGCCTACGAGCAGTACTTC
>TRBJ2-4|TRBV11-3|-|TRBD1
CASSLVQGDIQYF
TGTGCCAGCAGCTTAGTTCAGGGGGACATTCAGTACTTC
>TRBJ1-3|TRBV30|-|-
CAWKEGPSGNTIYF
TGTGCCTGGAAAGAGGGGCCGTCTGGAAACACCATATATTTT
>TRBJ2-5|TRBV9|-|TRBD2
CASSVVPSGGAGETQYF
TGTGCCAGCAGCGTAGTGCCTAGCGGGGGGGCCGGAGAGACCCAGTACTTC
>TRBJ2-4|TRBV5-6|once|-
CASSLGTSRIQYF
TGTGCCAGCAGCTTGGGGACTTCCCGGATTCAGTACTTC
>TRBJ1-3|TRBV5-1|-|-
CASSLGSELLSGNTIYF
TGCGCCAGCAGCTTGGGTTCGGAACTCCTCTCTGGAAACACCATATATTTT
>TRBJ1-1|TRBV14|-|-
CASSQGSLGSVFTEAFF
TGTGCCAGCAGCCAAGGCTCCTTAGGATCGGTGTTCACTGAAGCTTTCTTT
>TRBJ2-7|TRBV6-5|-|TRBD2
CASKAGTSGTYEQYF
TGTGCCAGCAAAGCCGGGACTAGCGGGACCTACGAGCAGTACTTC
>TRBJ2-3|TRBV5-5|-|TRBD2
CASSSLAEGTDTQYF
TGTGCCAGCAGCTCACTAGCGGAAGGCACAGATACGCAGTATTTT
>TRBJ2-7|TRBV20-1|-|TRBD2
CSASPLGREHSYEQYF
TGCAGTGCTAGTCCCTTGGGGCGGGAGCACTCCTACGAGCAGTACTTC
>TRBJ2-1|TRBV7-9|-|TRBD2
CASSAGTSGLLNEQFF
TGTGCCAGCAGCGCCGGGACTAGCGGGTTGTTGAATGAGCAGTTCTTC
>TRBJ2-7|TRBV4-2|-|TRBD2
CASSQDLASGSYEQYF
TGTGCCAGCAGCCAAGATTTGGCTAGCGGATCCTACGAGCAGTACTTC
>TRBJ2-1|TRBV5-4|-|-
CASSLDQGNYNEQFF
TGTGCCAGCAGCTTGGATCAGGGAAACTACAATGAGCAGTTCTTC
>TRBJ1-2|TRBV30|-|TRBD1
CAGAGGGNFLYTF
TGTGCCGGTGCAGGAGGGGGCAATTTTCTCTACACCTTC
>TRBJ1-3|TRBV7-9|-|TRBD1
CASSRRQGDSGNTIYF
TGTGCCAGCAGCCGCAGACAGGGCGACTCTGGAAACACCATATATTTT
>TRBJ2-7|TRBV5-4|-|TRBD2
CASTNQGGGMGEQYF
TGTGCCAGCACCAATCAGGGCGGGGGTATGGGCGAGCAGTACTTC
>TRBJ1-2|TRBV5-1|once|-
CASTRDRNDYTF
TGCGCCAGCACCAGAGACAGGAATGACTACACCTTC
>TRBJ2-7|TRBV7-9|few|-
CASSFAGGTYEQYF
TGTGCCAGCAGCTTTGCCGGGGGCACCTACGAGCAGTACTTC
>TRBJ1-4|TRBV2|-|-
CASSEAVTSGTNEKLFF
TGTGCCAGCAGTGAAGCGGTGACGTCAGGGACTAATGAAAAACTGTTTTTT
>TRBJ1-2|TRBV12-3/TRBV12-4|-|-
CASSPKSYGYTF
TGTGCCAGCAGTCCGAAGTCCTATGGCTACACCTTC
>TRBJ2-5|TRBV5-4|-|TRBD1
CASSLAGTGGETQYF
TGTGCCAGCAGCTTGGCCGGGACAGGGGGGGAGACCCAGTACTTC
>TRBJ2-1|TRBV10-3|-|TRBD2
CAIRRRTSQYYNEQFF
TGTGCCATCAGAAGAAGGACTAGTCAGTACTACAATGAGCAGTTCTTC
>TRBJ1-1|TRBV19|-|TRBD1
CASSILQSIQGGNTEAFF
TGTGCCAGTAGTATCCTCCAGTCTATACAGGGGGGGAACACTGAAGCTTTCTTT
>TRBJ2-1|TRBV11-1|-|-
CASSPQGNEQFF
TGTGCCAGCAGCCCACAGGGTAATGAGCAGTTCTTC
>TRBJ1-1|TRBV29-1|-|TRBD1
CSVEATGILNTEAFF
TGCAGCGTTGAAGCGACAGGGATACTGAACACTGAAGCTTTCTTT
>TRBJ2-7|TRBV23-1|-|-
CASSQARVSEQYF
TGCGCCAGCAGTCAAGCTCGGGTTAGCGAGCAGTACTTC
>TRBJ2-3|TRBV28|-|-
CASAEGSTDTQYF
TGTGCCAGCGCGGAGGGCAGTACAGATACGCAGTATTTT
>TRBJ1-6|TRBV3-1/TRBV3-2|-|-
CASSQDIVPVNSPLHF
TGTGCCAGCAGCCAAGATATCGTCCCGGTAAATTCACCCCTCCACTTT
>TRBJ1-5|TRBV5-1|once|TRBD1
CASSFGTGDGIYPHQPQHF
TGCGCCAGCAGCTTCGGGACAGGGGACGGGATTTACCCCCATCAGCCCCAGCATTTT
>TRBJ2-3|TRBV30|-|-
CAWSVSQQTQYF
TGTGCCTGGAGTGTAAGCCAGCAAACGCAGTATTTT
>TRBJ2-7|TRBV7-8|-|-
CASSFSAATRYEQYF
TGTGCCAGCAGCTTCTCGGCAGCAACTCGGTACGAGCAGTACTTC
>TRBJ1-5|TRBV28|-|-
CASSTASFNSNQPQHF
TGTGCCAGCAGTACCGCTTCCTTTAATAGCAATCAGCCCCAGCATTTT
>TRBJ1-6|TRBV27|-|-
CASSLGSYNSPLHF
TGTGCCAGCAGTTTAGGCTCCTATAATTCACCCCTCCACTTT
>TRBJ2-6|TRBV29-1|-|-
CSVSGAGANVLTF
TGCAGCGTTTCCGGAGCTGGGGCCAACGTCCTGACTTTC
>TRBJ2-7|TRBV6-2/TRBV6-3|-|TRBD1
CASSFGQVINEQYF
TGTGCCAGCAGCTTCGGACAGGTGATTAACGAGCAGTACTTC
>TRBJ2-1|TRBV19|-|TRBD1
CASRLDRASYNEQFF
TGTGCCAGTAGGCTCGACAGGGCTTCCTACAATGAGCAGTTCTTC
>TRBJ1-5|TRBV5-1|-|-
CASSFGDNQPQHF
TGCGCCAGCAGCTTCGGGGACAATCAGCCCCAGCATTTT
>TRBJ2-1|TRBV3-1/TRBV3-2|-|TRBD1
CASSQGAGTGGYNEQFF
TGTGCCAGCAGCCAAGGGGCCGGGACAGGGGGCTACAATGAGCAGTTCTTC
>TRBJ1-3|TRBV7-8|-|-
CASSFQGSGNTIYF
TGTGCCAGCAGCTTTCAGGGGAGTGGAAACACCATATATTTT
>TRBJ1-2|TRBV6-5|once|-
CATEGGGNYGYTF
TGTGCCACAGAGGGCGGGGGGAACTATGGCTACACCTTC
>TRBJ2-3|TRBV7-3|-|TRBD1
CASSLTGTSPDTQYF
TGTGCCAGCAGCTTGACAGGGACGTCCCCAGATACGCAGTATTTT
>TRBJ1-6|TRBV6-1|-|TRBD1
CASSESGTGNSPLHF
TGTGCCAGCAGTGAAAGCGGGACAGGGAATTCACCCCTCCACTTT
>TRBJ2-7|TRBV27|-|-
CASSFEPDGAYEQYF
TGTGCCAGCAGTTTTGAACCCGACGGGGCCTACGAGCAGTACTTC
>TRBJ2-7|TRBV7-2|once|-
CASSLRYEQYF
TGTGCCAGCAGCTTAAGGTACGAGCAGTACTTC